This TCR beta chain stems from a study of blood T cell repertoires in COVID-19. At the level of the study: Some COVID-19 samples were acute and others convalescent; all came from the United States, Italy and Spain. PBMCs, B-cell-depleted T cells, or T cells were the source of the cDNA or gDNA that made up the material.

This clone has a handful of counts. CDR1 is DFQATT, CDR2 SNEGSKA, per germline (reference sequence). Trimming shortened V by 1 base and J by 12 bases, and 12 bases separated the two germline ends. The CDR3 has 11 amino acids. The data were produced by immunoSEQ multiplex PCR, yet TCRdb's version contains in-frame clones alone and is incomplete. The repertoire holds about 120,000 clones, with less than 90% as singletons. The chain has TRBV20-1 and TRBJ1-1, with D possibly being TRBD1 (5 bases). The clonotype originates from an elderly man with active or convalescent COVID-19. The sample comprised peripheral blood. CDR3 in amino acids: CSARGRASTFF. CDR3 in DNA: TGCAGTGCTAGAGGCAGGGCGAGCACTTTCTTT.